Shown below are 3 T cell receptor beta chains from a single sample sequenced in a study of T cell responses to AZD1222 COVID-19 vaccine. Produced via immunoSEQ multiplex PCR; TCRdb's table is partial and in-frame only. Of 150,000 to 200,000 clones listed, roughly 94% are singletons. The sequencing here drew on peripheral blood, taken 28 days after the second AZD1222 dose. The receptor source for this set is an adult who received the AZD1222 COVID-19 vaccine.

Here the CDR3 DNA reads TGTGCCACCGTCGAACAGGGTAGGGGCAATCAGCCCCAGCATTTT. It specifies CATVEQGRGNQPQHF. V and J are TRBV6-5 and TRBJ1-5; a possible D gene is TRBD1 (6 bases). The germline V gene has CDR1 MNHEY and CDR2 SVGAGI. The CDR3 runs to 15 residues. Deletions cut 10 bases from V and 2 bases from J, with 18 bases between.

The gene calls are TRBV20-1 and TRBJ2-7, with TRBD2 matching over 12 bases. Germline V CDR1 and CDR2: DFQATT, SNEGSKA (reference sequence). V shed 3 bases and J 4 bases; nucleotides not matched to a gene: 4. The CDR3 sequence is 14 residues long. The CDR3 coding sequence is TGCAGTGCTAGTCTAGCGGGGGGGCTGTACGAGCAGTACTTC. Its protein is CSASLAGGLYEQYF.

J is TRBJ1-2 and V is TRBV19, with 7 bases fitting TRBD1. V dropped 6 bases and J dropped 3; count of bases not matched to a gene: 7. The germline gives CDR1 LNHDA, CDR2 SQIVND (reference sequence). The CDR3 spans 14 residues. The CDR3 spells CASSRQGVDYGYTF. The DNA for the CDR3 is TGTGCCAGTAGCCGACAGGGTGTAGACTATGGCTACACCTTC.